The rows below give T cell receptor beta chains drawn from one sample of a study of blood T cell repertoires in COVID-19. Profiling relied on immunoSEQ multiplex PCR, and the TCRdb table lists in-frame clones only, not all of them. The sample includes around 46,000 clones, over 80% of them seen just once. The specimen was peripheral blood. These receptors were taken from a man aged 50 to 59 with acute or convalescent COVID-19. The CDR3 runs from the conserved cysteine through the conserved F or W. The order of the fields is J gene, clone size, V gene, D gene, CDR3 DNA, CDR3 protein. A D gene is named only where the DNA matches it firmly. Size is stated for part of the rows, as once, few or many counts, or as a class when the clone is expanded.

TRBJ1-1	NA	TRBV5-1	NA	TGCGCCAGCAGCTTGGTTTCCGGACCCGGACACCTCGGGAACACTGAAGCTTTCTTT	CASSLVSGPGHLGNTEAFF
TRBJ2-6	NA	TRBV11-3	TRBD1	TGTGCCAGCAGCCCGGGACAGGGGGCTGGGGCCAACGTCCTGACTTTC	CASSPGQGAGANVLTF
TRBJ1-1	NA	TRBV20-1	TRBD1	TGCAGTGCTAGTGGACAGGGGGCGTATACTGAAGCTTTCTTT	CSASGQGAYTEAFF
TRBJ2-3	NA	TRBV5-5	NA	TGTGCCAGCAGCGGAGGGTCCTTACCTACAGATACGCAGTATTTT	CASSGGSLPTDTQYF
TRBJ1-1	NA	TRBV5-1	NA	TGCGCCAGCAGCCCAAGGACAGTGGGAATGAACACTGAAGCTTTCTTT	CASSPRTVGMNTEAFF
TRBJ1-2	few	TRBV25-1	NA	TGTGCCAGCAGGGACAGCAAAACAGTCTATGGCTACACCTTC	CASRDSKTVYGYTF
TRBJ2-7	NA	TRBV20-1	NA	TGCAGTGCTAGCGGTTCCTACGAGCAGTACTTC	CSASGSYEQYF
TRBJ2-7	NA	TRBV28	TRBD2	TGTGCCAGCAGTTCAACTAGCGGACCTCCCTACGAGCAGTACTTC	CASSSTSGPPYEQYF
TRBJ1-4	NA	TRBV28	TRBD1	TGTGCCAGCAGTTTATATGGACTCGGCAGGGGGGCTAATGAAAAACTGTTTTTT	CASSLYGLGRGANEKLFF
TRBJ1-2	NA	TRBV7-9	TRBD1	TGTGCCAGCAGCTTAGGGGACAGGAGCTATGGCTACACCTTC	CASSLGDRSYGYTF
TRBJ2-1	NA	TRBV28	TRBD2	TGTGCCAGCGGTGTATACGGGAGGGACGCCAATGAGCAGTTCTTC	CASGVYGRDANEQFF
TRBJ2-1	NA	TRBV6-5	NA	TGTGCCAGCAGCACCGACAGGTACAATGAGCAGTTCTTC	CASSTDRYNEQFF
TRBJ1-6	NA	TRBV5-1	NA	TGCGCCAGCAGAGAGAGCTCCTATAATTCACCCCTCCACTTT	CASRESSYNSPLHF
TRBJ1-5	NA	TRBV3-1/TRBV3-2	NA	TGTGCCAGCAGCCTGACAGACAATCAGCCCCAGCATTTT	CASSLTDNQPQHF
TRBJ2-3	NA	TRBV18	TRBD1	TGTGCCAGCTCACCAAGGACAGGGGGGATAGATACGCAGTATTTT	CASSPRTGGIDTQYF
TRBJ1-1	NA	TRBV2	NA	TGTGCCAGCACCTCTCCGGTACAGGGTTACTTGAACACTGAAGCTTTCTTT	CASTSPVQGYLNTEAFF
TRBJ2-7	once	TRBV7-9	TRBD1	TGTGCCAGCAGCTCAGGGGGCGCGGGAGAGCAGTACTTC	CASSSGGAGEQYF
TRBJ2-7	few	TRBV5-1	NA	TGCGCCAGCAGCCCCGCGACGGGGTATGGGCAGTACTTC	CASSPATGYGQYF
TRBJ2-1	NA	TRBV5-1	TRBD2	TGCGCCAGCAGCACCACTAGCGACTCCTACAATGAGCAGTTCTTC	CASSTTSDSYNEQFF
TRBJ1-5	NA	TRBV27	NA	TGTGCCAGCAGTCCCGGTTTGTATAGCAATCAGCCCCAGCATTTT	CASSPGLYSNQPQHF
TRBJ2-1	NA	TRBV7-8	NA	TGTGCCAGCAGAGCCCACCTGGGGGGTGAGCAGTTCTTC	CASRAHLGGEQFF
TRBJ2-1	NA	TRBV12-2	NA	TGTGCAAGTCGCCAATCAGAATTTGGTGAGCAGTTCTTC	CASRQSEFGEQFF
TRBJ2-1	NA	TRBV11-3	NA	TGTGCCAGCAGCCAAGGGGTCGGCTCCTACAATGAGCAGTTCTTC	CASSQGVGSYNEQFF
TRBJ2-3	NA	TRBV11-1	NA	TGTGCCAGCAGCTTAGGGCCGGACTCTAGCACAGATACGCAGTATTTT	CASSLGPDSSTDTQYF
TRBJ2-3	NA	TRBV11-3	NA	TGTGCCAGCTCCACCGCCCATAGTTCGGATACGCAGTATTTT	CASSTAHSSDTQYF
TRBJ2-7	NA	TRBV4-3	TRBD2	TGCGCCAGCAGCCAAGATCTACTAGCGGGACTATCGCCATCCTACGAGCAGTACTTC	CASSQDLLAGLSPSYEQYF
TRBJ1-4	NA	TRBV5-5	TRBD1	TGTGCCAGCAGCCCGGGCGGGGACAGGGAAAAACTGTTTTTT	CASSPGGDREKLFF
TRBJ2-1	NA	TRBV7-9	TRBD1	TGTGCCAGCAGCTTAGTAGGGACAGACTCTGAGCAGTTCTTC	CASSLVGTDSEQFF
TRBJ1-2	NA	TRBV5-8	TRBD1	TGTGCCAGCAGCTTGGAGGGGACAGGGTCCGGGACGAGTGGCTACACCTTC	CASSLEGTGSGTSGYTF
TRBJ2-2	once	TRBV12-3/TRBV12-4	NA	TGTGCCAGCAGTTTTAAGAACACCGGGGAGCTGTTTTTT	CASSFKNTGELFF
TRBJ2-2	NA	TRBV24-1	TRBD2	TGTGCCACCAGTGATCCGCGGTCTAGCGGGGGCGGCGGGGAGCTGTTTTTT	CATSDPRSSGGGGELFF
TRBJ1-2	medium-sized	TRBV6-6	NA	TGTGCCAGCAGTTACTCGGGCGGACAAGCTAACTATGGCTACACCTTC	CASSYSGGQANYGYTF
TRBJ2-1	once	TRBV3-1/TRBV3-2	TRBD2	TGTGCCAGCAGCCAAGGCGGGAGTATAGGGAATGAGCAGTTCTTC	CASSQGGSIGNEQFF
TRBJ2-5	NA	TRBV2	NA	TGTGCCAGCAGTGAACTAGAACAAGAGACCCAGTACTTC	CASSELEQETQYF
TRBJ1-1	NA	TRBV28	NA	TGTGCCAGCAGTTTTTTGGGCCAGCGGGGCCCAAGATTT	CASSFLGQRGPRF